The 20 T cell receptor beta chains given below trace back to one sample, sequenced in a study of blood T cell repertoires in COVID-19. TCRdb's copy holds only in-frame clones and misses some; the assay was immunoSEQ multiplex PCR. The table shows around 400,000 clones, with about 88% occurring only once. The sample comprised PBMCs or T cells enriched from blood (not recorded which). These receptors all stem from a woman younger than 30 who had been exposed to COVID-19.

J is TRBJ1-2 and V is TRBV10-2; maybe TRBD1 (6 bases). The length of the CDR3 is 13 residues. The germline V and J ends were trimmed by 8 bases and 4 bases, with 14 bases remaining between them. Germline V gene lookup returns CDR1 WSHSY and CDR2 SAAADI. CDR3 region: CASVTGPGYGYTF. CDR3 bases: TGCGCCAGCGTCACAGGGCCGGGCTATGGCTACACCTTC.

The chain carries TRBV5-1 and TRBJ1-3; 8 bases fit TRBD1. The CDR3 totals 15 residues. The ends lost 1 base at V and 2 bases at J; junction bases unmatched: 2. Germline loops: CDR1 SGHRS, CDR2 YFSETQ. In DNA form, the CDR3 reads TGCGCCAGCAGCTTGAGGACAGGGCCTGGAAACACCATATATTTT. Translation: CASSLRTGPGNTIYF.

The chain couples TRBV5-1 to TRBJ2-7; 10 positions agree with TRBD2. Trimming cost V 5 bases and J 3 bases; bases outside gene matches: 5. This CDR3 is built from 14 residues. Germline lookup yields CDR1 SGHRS and CDR2 YFSETQ. The CDR3 region has the DNA TGCGCCAGCAGAGAGCGGGAGGGCCTCTACGAGCAGTACTTC. As protein: CASREREGLYEQYF. Filled out from reference TRBV5-1 and TRBJ2-7, the complete variable domain reads KAGVTQTPRYLIKTRGQQVTLSCSPISGHRSVSWYQQTPGQGLQFLFEYFSETQRNKGNFPGRFSGRQFSNSRSEMNVSTLELGDSALYLCASREREGLYEQYFGPGTRLTVT.

This clone was observed once. The chain employs TRBV12-3 or TRBV12-4 and TRBJ2-4, with TRBD1 as a possible D gene (6 bases). The CDR3 is made up of 13 amino acids. Trimming took off 6 bases at V and 16 bases at J, with 22 bases between the two ends. CDR3 DNA: TGTGCCAGCAGCCCGGGACACCCATCCCTCGGCTACTTC. It specifies CASSPGHPSLGYF.

The V call is TRBV4-2, the J call TRBJ1-5; a possible D gene is TRBD1 (6 bases). Trimming removed 4 bases from V and 7 bases from J, with 17 bases in between. This CDR3 is built from 15 residues. Germline V gene lookup returns CDR1 LGHNA and CDR2 YNFKEQ. CDR3: CASSPRTAWGQPQHF. The CDR3 nucleotides are TGTGCCAGCAGCCCCCGGACAGCCTGGGGCCAGCCCCAGCATTTT.

This clone was recorded only once. The chain uses TRBV6-6 and TRBJ1-5, with 8 nucleotides matching TRBD1. Looked up from germline, CDR1 is MNHNY and CDR2 is SVGAGI (reference sequence). CDR3 length: 16 amino acids. The V gene end was trimmed by 0 bases and the J gene end by 4 bases; junction bases not matched to a gene: 5. CDR3 DNA sequence: TGTGCCAGCAGTTACTCGGGACAGGTGGAGAATCAGCCCCAGCATTTT. Translated, it gives CASSYSGQVENQPQHF.

The chain uses TRBV4-1 and TRBJ1-3; TRBD1 is a possible D gene (6 bases). Trimming removed 1 base from V and 0 bases from J, with 10 bases in between. The CDR3 has 16 amino acids. Germline values: CDR1 MGHRA, CDR2 YSYEKL. The CDR3 DNA reads TGCGCCAGCAGCCAAGCCGACAGGTTCTCTGGAAACACCATATATTTT. It is translated as CASSQADRFSGNTIYF.

This rearrangement joins TRBV7-3 to TRBJ2-5; weak D call: TRBD1 (5 bases). The germline V gene encodes CDR1 SGHTA and CDR2 FQGTGA. The germline V and J ends were trimmed by 3 bases and 0 bases, with 8 bases remaining between them. The length of the CDR3 is 14 residues. In DNA form, the CDR3 reads TGTGCCAGCAGCTTGGCAGGGAACCAAGAGACCCAGTACTTC. Amino acid sequence: CASSLAGNQETQYF.

This chain uses TRBV18 with TRBJ1-1; D remains ambiguous. The ends were cut back, 3 bases at V and 7 bases at J, with 12 bases in the middle. Germline V gene sequence: CDR1 KGHSH, CDR2 LQKENI. The CDR3 has 13 amino acids. The CDR3 DNA sequence: TGTGCCAGCTCACCCCGGTTGAGCGATGAAGCTTTCTTT. Protein sequence: CASSPRLSDEAFF.

The chain recombines TRBV7-2 with TRBJ2-2, with D possibly TRBD2 on 6 matching bases. The V gene's germline CDR1 is SGHTA and CDR2 FQGNSA. CDR3 length: 15 residues. Trimming left V 1 base short and J 1 base short, with 7 bases between. CDR3 residues: CASSLGRGNTGELFF. The CDR3 DNA sequence: TGTGCCAGCAGCTTAGGGCGGGGGAACACCGGGGAGCTGTTTTTT.

The CDR3 spells CASSLTDREFTEAFF. The CDR3 DNA reads as TGTGCCAGCAGCCTGACCGACAGGGAATTTACTGAAGCTTTCTTT. V usage is TRBV9 and J usage is TRBJ1-1, with 7 bases identical to TRBD1. Germline V gene lookup returns CDR1 SGDLS and CDR2 YYNGEE. This CDR3 region has 15 residues. The J segment lost 5 bases and the V segment lost 4 bases, leaving 11 bases of the junction unmatched. Based on the CDR3 plus reference TRBV9 and TRBJ1-1, the full variable domain is DSGVTQTPKHLITATGQRVTLRCSPRSGDLSVYWYQQSLDQGLQFLIQYYNGEERAKGNILERFSAQQFPDLHSELNLSSLELGDSALYFCASSLTDREFTEAFFGQGTRLTVV.

Concerning this clone itself: Other DNA sequences from this sample encode an identical CDR3 as well. This chain uses TRBV29-1 with TRBJ2-7; perhaps TRBD1 as D (5 bases). The CDR3 totals 11 residues. The V end lost 5 bases, the J end lost 3 bases, and 8 bases lay between the germline ends. CDR1 and CDR2 (germline): SQVTM, ANQGSEA. The DNA of the CDR3 is TGCAGCGTTAGAGACAGCTACGAGCAGTACTTC. It is translated as CSVRDSYEQYF.

This chain joins TRBV4-2 and TRBJ2-7; D gene ambiguous. The CDR3 is made up of 17 amino acids. V was clipped by 0 bases and J by 3 bases, with 18 bases between them. Germline assignment: CDR1 LGHNA and CDR2 YNFKEQ. The DNA for the CDR3 is TGTGCCAGCAGCCAAGAGTTTATGAACCGAAGAGACTACGAGCAGTACTTC. This codes for CASSQEFMNRRDYEQYF.

V usage is TRBV6-5 and J usage is TRBJ2-5; 10 bases are a match to TRBD1. Germline loops: CDR1 MNHEY, CDR2 SVGAGI. The CDR3 has 15 residues. The ends lost 6 bases at V and 4 bases at J; junction bases unmatched: 8. CDR3 DNA: TGTGCCAGCAGACAGGACAGGGGGTTCGGAGAGACCCAGTACTTC. As protein: CASRQDRGFGETQYF.

V and J are TRBV25-1 and TRBJ2-1; tentatively, D is TRBD2 (6 bases). Looked up from germline, CDR1 is MGHDK and CDR2 is SYGVNS. Trimming pared 6 bases from V and 8 bases from J, leaving 26 bases between. The CDR3 has 17 residues. DNA of the CDR3: TGTGCCAGCAGCCCCCTGGGATGGCGGGAAATTGCGGATGAGCAGTTCTTC. Its protein product is CASSPLGWREIADEQFF.

The chain has TRBV2 and TRBJ2-2; D is unresolved. Trimming stripped 5 bases from V and 4 bases from J, with 8 bases between. The CDR3 spans 13 residues. CDR1 is SNHLY, CDR2 FYNNEI, per germline. DNA of the CDR3: TGTGCCAGCAGTCCCCTAACCACCGGGGAGCTGTTTTTT. This gives the protein CASSPLTTGELFF.

The chain is built from TRBV12-3 or TRBV12-4 and TRBJ2-3; perhaps TRBD1 as D (6 bases). CDR3 length: 13 residues. V lost 4 bases to trimming and J lost 1 base, with 6 bases between them. CDR3 bases: TGTGCCAGCAGTTGGACAGGCACAGATACGCAGTATTTT. This gives the protein CASSWTGTDTQYF.

The chain has TRBV5-4 and TRBJ1-1; 7 bases line up with TRBD1. J was trimmed by 1 base and V by 4 bases; bases with no gene match: 10. There are 16 residues in the CDR3. Germline V CDR1 and CDR2: SGHNT, YYREEE (reference sequence). For the CDR3, the DNA is TGTGCCAGCAGCCCAGGGACAGCTATAGAGAACACTGAAGCTTTCTTT. Its translation: CASSPGTAIENTEAFF.

The table lists this clone with a count of one. V gene TRBV30 combines with J gene TRBJ2-7; D is undetermined. Germline lookup yields CDR1 GTSNPN and CDR2 SVGIG (reference sequence). The CDR3 contains 12 residues. V was trimmed by 0 bases and J by 9 bases, leaving 12 bases between them. CDR3 in DNA: TGTGCCTGGAGTGTACGGTATTCGGGGCAGTACTTC. Translation: CAWSVRYSGQYF.

CDR3 sequence: CAISEPGVGYTF. In nucleotides, the CDR3 is TGTGCCATCAGTGAGCCAGGGGTCGGCTACACCTTC. This chain uses TRBV10-3 with TRBJ1-2, with D maybe TRBD1 (6 bases). This CDR3 is 12 amino acids long. The germline V gene has CDR1 ENHRY and CDR2 SYGVKD. Trimming took 2 bases from V and 8 from J, leaving 9 bases between them.